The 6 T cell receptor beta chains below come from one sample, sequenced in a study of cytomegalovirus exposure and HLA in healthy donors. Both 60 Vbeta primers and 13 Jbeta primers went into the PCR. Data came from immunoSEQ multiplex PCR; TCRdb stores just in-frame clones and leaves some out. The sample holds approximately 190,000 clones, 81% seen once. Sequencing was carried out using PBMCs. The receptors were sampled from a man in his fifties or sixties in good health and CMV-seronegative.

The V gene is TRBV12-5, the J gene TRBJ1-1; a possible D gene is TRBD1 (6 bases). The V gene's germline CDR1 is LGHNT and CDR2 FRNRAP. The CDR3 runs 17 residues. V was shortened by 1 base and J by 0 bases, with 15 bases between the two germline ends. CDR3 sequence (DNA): TGTGCTAGTGGTTTGGGGGAAGGACAGATCTTGAACACTGAAGCTTTCTTT. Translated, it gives CASGLGEGQILNTEAFF.

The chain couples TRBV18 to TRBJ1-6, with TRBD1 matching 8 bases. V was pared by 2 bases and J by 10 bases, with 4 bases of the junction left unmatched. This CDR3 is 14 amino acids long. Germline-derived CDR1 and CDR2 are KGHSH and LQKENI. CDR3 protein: CASSPSTGESPLHF. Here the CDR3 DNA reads TGTGCCAGCTCACCATCGACAGGGGAATCACCCCTCCACTTT.

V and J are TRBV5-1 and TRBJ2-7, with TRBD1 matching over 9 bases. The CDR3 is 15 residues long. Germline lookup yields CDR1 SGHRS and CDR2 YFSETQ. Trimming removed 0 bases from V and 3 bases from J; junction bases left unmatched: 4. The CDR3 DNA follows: TGCGCCAGCAGCTTGGGAGGGGGACAGGGCTACGAGCAGTACTTC. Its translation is CASSLGGGQGYEQYF.

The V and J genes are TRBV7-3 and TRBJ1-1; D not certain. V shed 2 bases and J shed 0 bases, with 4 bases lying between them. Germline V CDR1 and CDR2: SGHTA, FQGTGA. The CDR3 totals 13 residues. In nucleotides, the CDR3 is TGTGCCAGCAGCTTATATTTGAACACTGAAGCTTTCTTT. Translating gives CASSLYLNTEAFF.

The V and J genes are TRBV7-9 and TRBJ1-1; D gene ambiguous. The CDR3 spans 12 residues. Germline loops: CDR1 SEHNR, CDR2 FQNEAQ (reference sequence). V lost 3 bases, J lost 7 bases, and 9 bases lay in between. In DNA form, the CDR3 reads TGTGCCAGCAGCTTTGGCGGCAGTGAAGCTTTCTTT. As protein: CASSFGGSEAFF.

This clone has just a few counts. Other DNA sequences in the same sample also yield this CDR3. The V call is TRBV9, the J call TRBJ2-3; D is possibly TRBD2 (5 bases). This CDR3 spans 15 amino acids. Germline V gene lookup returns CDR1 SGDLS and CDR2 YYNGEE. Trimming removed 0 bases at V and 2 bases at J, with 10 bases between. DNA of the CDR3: TGTGCCAGCAGCGTAGGTGGGAGCGACACAGATACGCAGTATTTT. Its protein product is CASSVGGSDTDTQYF.